These 10 T cell receptor beta chains originate from one sample sequenced in a study of cytotoxic CD8 clonotypes in ibrutinib-treated CLL. The protocol was immunoSEQ multiplex PCR, while the TCRdb copy is restricted to in-frame clones and leaves out a portion. The data contain 60,000 to 95,000 clones, roughly 83% of them seen just once; the ten biggest clones take up about two fifths. Source: PBMCs, taken after 24 months of ibrutinib treatment. Receptors were obtained from a human donor with chronic lymphocytic leukemia.

The chain couples TRBV2 to TRBJ2-6; no definite D call. V lost 4 bases, J lost 0 bases, and 7 bases lay in between. Germline CDR1 and CDR2: SNHLY and FYNNEI. CDR3 size: 15 residues. This chain's CDR3 is CASSVWFSGANVLTF. The CDR3 nucleotides read TGTGCCAGCAGTGTTTGGTTCTCTGGGGCCAACGTCCTGACTTTC. Full variable domain (rest looked up from reference TRBV2 and TRBJ2-6): EPEVTQTPSHQVTQMGQEVILRCVPISNHLYFYWYRQILGQKVEFLVSFYNNEISEKSEIFDDQFSVERPDGSNFTLKIRSTKLEDSAMYFCASSVWFSGANVLTFGAGSRLTVL.

This clone occurred once. V usage is TRBV5-5 and J usage is TRBJ2-7; D gene uncertain. The CDR3 is 14 residues long. Trimming took 0 bases from V and 3 from J, leaving 10 bases between them. Germline CDR1 and CDR2: SGHKS and YYEKEE (reference sequence). The CDR3 reads CASSLEPDGYEQYF. CDR3 coding DNA: TGTGCCAGCAGCTTGGAGCCAGACGGCTACGAGCAGTACTTC.

The V and J genes are TRBV7-2 and TRBJ2-7; D might be TRBD2 (6 bases). The V gene's germline CDR1 is SGHTA and CDR2 FQGNSA. Between the trimmed V and J ends, which lost 2 bases and 0 bases, there was a span of 14 bases. The CDR3 has 16 amino acids. CDR3 sequence reads: CASSLSPSTSSYEQYF. Written as DNA, the CDR3 is TGTGCCAGCAGCTTAAGTCCGTCGACTAGCTCCTACGAGCAGTACTTC. The full variable domain, in which reference TRBV7-2 and TRBJ2-7 provide the parts outside the CDR3, is GAGVSQSPSNKVTEKGKDVELRCDPISGHTALYWYRQSLGQGLEFLIYFQGNSAPDKSGLPSDRFSAERTGGSVSTLTIQRTQQEDSAVYLCASSLSPSTSSYEQYFGPGTRLTVT.

The V and J genes are TRBV27 and TRBJ2-5; TRBD1 might be the D (5 bases). The CDR3 consists of 13 residues. V was clipped by 8 bases and J by 5 bases, with 15 bases between them. Germline values: CDR1 MNHEY, CDR2 SMNVEV (reference sequence). CDR3 in amino acids: CASGAGKGETQYF. Here the CDR3 DNA reads TGTGCCAGCGGTGCAGGGAAGGGTGAGACCCAGTACTTC.

This clone was recorded a few times. V and J are TRBV7-9 and TRBJ1-1, with 9 bases lining up with TRBD1. V lost 4 bases, J lost 3 bases, and 6 bases stayed unmatched. The CDR3 has 15 amino acids. Per germline, CDR1 SEHNR and CDR2 FQNEAQ (reference sequence). The DNA of the CDR3 is TGTGCCAGCAGCTCGGGACAGGGAGAGGACACTGAAGCTTTCTTT. Residues: CASSSGQGEDTEAFF.

The chain joins TRBV18 to TRBJ2-2, with a tentative D call TRBD1 (6 bases). The V gene lost 3 bases and the J gene lost 4 bases, with 15 bases spanning the gap. Germline CDR1 reads KGHSH; CDR2 reads LQKENI. The CDR3 has 16 amino acids. The CDR3 loop reads CASSPQGRIPTGELFF. For the CDR3, the DNA is TGTGCCAGCTCACCTCAGGGGAGAATCCCCACCGGGGAGCTGTTTTTT.

The chain uses TRBV29-1 and TRBJ1-1; the D gene is possibly TRBD1 (6 bases). The V gene's germline CDR1 is SQVTM and CDR2 ANQGSEA. The V end lost 0 bases, the J end lost 12 bases, and 20 bases lay between the germline ends. The CDR3 is 14 amino acids. The CDR3 region is CSVEDRSGQFGTFF. Here the CDR3 DNA reads TGCAGCGTTGAAGATCGCAGCGGACAGTTTGGGACTTTCTTT.

The rearrangement joins TRBV7-3 to TRBJ2-3; D may be TRBD1 or TRBD2 (7 bases each). V was trimmed by 5 bases and J by 0 bases, leaving 12 bases between them. Germline assignment: CDR1 SGHTA and CDR2 FQGTGA. The CDR3 length is 15 residues. In DNA form, the CDR3 reads TGTGCCAGCAGCCTCCAGGGGGGGAGCACAGATACGCAGTATTTT. This codes for CASSLQGGSTDTQYF.

The genes are TRBV6-5 and TRBJ2-3, with TRBD2 identical over 8 bases. The J segment lost 1 base and the V segment lost 10 bases, leaving 10 bases of the junction unmatched. Germline V gene data show CDR1 as MNHEY and CDR2 as SVGAGI. This CDR3 spans 15 amino acids. CDR3 coding DNA: TGTGCCACCATTCAGCGGGAGTGGGGCACAGATACGCAGTATTTT. It encodes CATIQREWGTDTQYF.

The V and J genes are TRBV7-2 and TRBJ1-5; 9 bases map to TRBD1. Germline V gene lookup returns CDR1 SGHTA and CDR2 FQGNSA. CDR3 length equals 17 residues. Germline trimming cut 1 base from V and 7 bases from J; bases unmatched to any gene: 11. The CDR3 DNA follows: TGTGCCAGCAGCTTAGGCCTAGAACAGGGGGCGCGACAGCCCCAGCATTTT. Residues: CASSLGLEQGARQPQHF.